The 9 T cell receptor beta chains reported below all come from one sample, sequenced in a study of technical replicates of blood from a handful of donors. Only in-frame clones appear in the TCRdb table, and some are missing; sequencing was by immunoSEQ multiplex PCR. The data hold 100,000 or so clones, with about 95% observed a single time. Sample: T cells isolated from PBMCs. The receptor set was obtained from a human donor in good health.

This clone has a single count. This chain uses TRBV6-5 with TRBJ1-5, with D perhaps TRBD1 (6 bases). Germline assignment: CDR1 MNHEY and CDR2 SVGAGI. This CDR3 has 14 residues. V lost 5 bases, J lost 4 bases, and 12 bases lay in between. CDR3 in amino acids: CASSTGTLNQPQHF. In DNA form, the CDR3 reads TGTGCCAGCAGTACCGGGACACTTAATCAGCCCCAGCATTTT.

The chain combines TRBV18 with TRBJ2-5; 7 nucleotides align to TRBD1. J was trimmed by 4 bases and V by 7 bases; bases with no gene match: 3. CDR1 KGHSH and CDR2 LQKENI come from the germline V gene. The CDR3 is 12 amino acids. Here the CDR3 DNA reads TGTGCCAGCTGGGGGACAGCAGAGACCCAGTACTTC. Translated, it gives CASWGTAETQYF.

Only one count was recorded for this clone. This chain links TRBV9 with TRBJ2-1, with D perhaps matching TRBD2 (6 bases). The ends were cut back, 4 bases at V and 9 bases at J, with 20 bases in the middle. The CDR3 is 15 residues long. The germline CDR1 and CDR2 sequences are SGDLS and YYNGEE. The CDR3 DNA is TGTGCCAGCAGCCCCAGGCCGGGACTCCCAGGTGAGCAGTTCTTC. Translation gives CASSPRPGLPGEQFF.

CDR3 amino acids: CASSPTHGDRGHKNIQYF. As DNA, the CDR3 is TGTGCCAGCAGTCCTACACATGGCGACAGGGGACATAAAAACATTCAGTACTTC. The chain recombines TRBV27 with TRBJ2-4, with 8 bases fitting TRBD1. Germline V lookup: CDR1 MNHEY, CDR2 SMNVEV (reference sequence). CDR3 length: 18 amino acids. V trimming: 5 bases; J trimming: 4 bases; junction bases outside the gene matches: 16.

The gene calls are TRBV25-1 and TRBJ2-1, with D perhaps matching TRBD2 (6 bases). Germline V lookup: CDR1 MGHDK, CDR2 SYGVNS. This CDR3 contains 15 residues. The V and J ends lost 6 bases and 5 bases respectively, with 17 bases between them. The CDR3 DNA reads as TGTGCCAGCAGAATCCAGGAGGGAATAAACAATGAGCAGTTCTTC. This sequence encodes CASRIQEGINNEQFF.

The CDR3, as DNA: TGTGCCAGCAGCTTAAGTTCGGACAGGGGGGAATGGGATACGCAGTATTTT. Translation gives CASSLSSDRGEWDTQYF. V is TRBV7-9 and J is TRBJ2-3; TRBD1 aligns across 10 bases. After removal of 2 bases from V and 6 bases from J, the junction contained 11 bases not matched to a gene. The CDR3 is made up of 17 amino acids. Germline CDR1 and CDR2: SEHNR and FQNEAQ (reference sequence).

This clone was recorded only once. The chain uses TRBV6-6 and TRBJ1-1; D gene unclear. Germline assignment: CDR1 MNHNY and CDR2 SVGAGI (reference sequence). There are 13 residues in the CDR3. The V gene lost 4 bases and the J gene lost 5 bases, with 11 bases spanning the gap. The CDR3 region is CASSFSYETEAFF. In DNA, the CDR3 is TGTGCCAGCAGTTTCTCGTATGAGACTGAAGCTTTCTTT.

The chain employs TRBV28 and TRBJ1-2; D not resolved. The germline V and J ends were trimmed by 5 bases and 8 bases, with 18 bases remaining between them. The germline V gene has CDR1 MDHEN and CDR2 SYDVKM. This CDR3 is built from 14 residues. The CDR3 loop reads CASSHAHVGEGYTF. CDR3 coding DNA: TGTGCCAGCAGTCACGCTCACGTCGGGGAAGGCTACACCTTC.

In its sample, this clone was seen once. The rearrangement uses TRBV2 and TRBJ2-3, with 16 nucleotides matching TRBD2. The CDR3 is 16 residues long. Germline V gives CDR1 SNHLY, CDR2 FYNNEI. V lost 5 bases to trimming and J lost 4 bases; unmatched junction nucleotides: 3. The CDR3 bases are TGTGCCAGCAGTAAGGGACTAGCGGGGGGGGCAGATACGCAGTATTTT. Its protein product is CASSKGLAGGADTQYF.